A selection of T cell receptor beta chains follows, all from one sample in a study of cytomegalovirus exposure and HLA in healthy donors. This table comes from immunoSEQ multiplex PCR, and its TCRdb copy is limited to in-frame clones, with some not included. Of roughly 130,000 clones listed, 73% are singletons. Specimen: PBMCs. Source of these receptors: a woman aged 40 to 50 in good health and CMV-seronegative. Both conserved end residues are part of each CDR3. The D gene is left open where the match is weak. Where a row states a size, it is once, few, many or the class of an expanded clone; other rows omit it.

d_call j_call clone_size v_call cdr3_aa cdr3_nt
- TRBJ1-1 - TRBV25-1 CASEGAEAFF TGTGCCAGTGAAGGGGCTGAAGCTTTCTTT
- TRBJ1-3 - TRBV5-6 CASSLGQGNTIYF TGTGCCAGCAGCTTGGGGCAAGGAAACACCATATATTTT
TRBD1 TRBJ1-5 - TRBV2 CASRPTGGGYQPQHF TGTGCCAGCAGACCGACAGGGGGCGGGTATCAGCCCCAGCATTTT
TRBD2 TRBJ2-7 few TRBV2 CASQRGSYEQYF TGTGCCAGCCAGCGGGGCTCCTACGAGCAGTACTTC
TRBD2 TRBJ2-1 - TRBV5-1 CASSMGGVLRDEQFF TGCGCCAGCTCAATGGGGGGGGTCCTCCGCGATGAGCAGTTCTTC
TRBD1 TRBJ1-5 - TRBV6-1 CASTLDRGRPQHF TGTGCCAGCACCTTGGACAGGGGACGGCCCCAGCATTTT
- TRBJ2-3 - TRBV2 CASSEALSSDTQYF TGTGCCAGCAGTGAAGCGCTGTCGAGCGATACGCAGTATTTT
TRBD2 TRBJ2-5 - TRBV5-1 CASSPGLAGEETQYF TGCGCCAGCAGCCCGGGACTAGCGGGGGAAGAGACCCAGTACTTC
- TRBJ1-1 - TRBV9 CASSVDSRNTEAFF TGTGCCAGCAGCGTAGACAGTCGGAACACTGAAGCTTTCTTT
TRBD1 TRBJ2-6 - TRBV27 CASSQRGQGPFRSGANVLTF TGTGCCAGCAGTCAAAGAGGACAGGGGCCTTTTCGATCTGGGGCCAACGTCCTGACTTTC
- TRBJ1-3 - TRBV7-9 CSSSPDISGNTIYF TGTTCCAGCAGCCCAGACATATCAGGAAACACCATATATTTT
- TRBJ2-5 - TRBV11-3 CASSLTVGLNKVQETQYF TGTGCCAGCAGCCTTACTGTAGGACTGAATAAAGTCCAAGAGACCCAGTACTTC
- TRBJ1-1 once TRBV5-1 CASSFSGVGTEAFF TGCGCCAGCAGCTTCTCGGGAGTGGGCACTGAAGCTTTCTTT
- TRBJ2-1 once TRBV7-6 CASSLVGGQQYNEQFF TGTGCCAGCAGCTTAGTCGGCGGACAGCAATACAATGAGCAGTTCTTC
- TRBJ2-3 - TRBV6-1 CASSVADYMDTQYF TGTGCCAGCAGTGTGGCCGATTACATGGATACGCAGTATTTT
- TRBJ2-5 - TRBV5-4 CASSLQREETQYF TGTGCCAGCAGCTTGCAGAGGGAGGAGACCCAGTACTTC
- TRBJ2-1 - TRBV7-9 CASSLVGGRNNEQFF TGTGCCAGCAGCTTAGTCGGGGGGCGAAACAATGAGCAGTTCTTC
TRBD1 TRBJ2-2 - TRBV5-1 CASSSGNRGSAGELFF TGCGCCAGCAGCTCCGGGAACAGGGGCTCCGCCGGGGAGCTGTTTTTT
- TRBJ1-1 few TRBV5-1 CASSFSQGDTEAFF TGCGCCAGCAGCTTTTCACAGGGTGACACTGAAGCTTTCTTT
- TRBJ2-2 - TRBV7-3 CASREGGELFF TGTGCCAGCAGGGAGGGCGGGGAGCTGTTTTTT
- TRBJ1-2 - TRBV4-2 CASSQDPGWDYGYTF TGTGCCAGCAGCCAAGATCCAGGGTGGGACTATGGCTACACCTTC
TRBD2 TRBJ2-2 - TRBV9 CASSVLAGVNTGELFF TGTGCCAGCAGCGTACTAGCGGGAGTGAACACCGGGGAGCTGTTTTTT
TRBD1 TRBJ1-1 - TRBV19 CATSGGNTEAFF TGTGCCACATCAGGGGGAAACACTGAAGCTTTCTTT
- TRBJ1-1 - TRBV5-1 CASSLVGSVTAFEERTEAFF TGCGCCAGCAGCTTGGTAGGATCCGTCACCGCTTTTGAGGAGCGCACTGAAGCTTTCTTT
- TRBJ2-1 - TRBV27 CASSSLGHTTYISYNEQFF TGTGCCAGCAGTTCCTTGGGGCACACTACGTACATCTCCTACAATGAGCAGTTCTTC
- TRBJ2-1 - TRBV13 CASSLSGGPYNEQFF TGTGCCAGCAGCTTATCCGGGGGGCCATACAATGAGCAGTTCTTC
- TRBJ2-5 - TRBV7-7 CASSLIGQAQETQYF TGTGCTAGCAGCCTAATCGGCCAGGCCCAAGAGACCCAGTACTTC
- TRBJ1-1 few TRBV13 CASNRVGGTEAFF TGTGCCAGCAATAGGGTGGGGGGCACTGAAGCTTTCTTT
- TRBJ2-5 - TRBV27 CASSLTRQETQYF TGTGCCAGCAGTTTAACCAGACAAGAGACCCAGTACTTC
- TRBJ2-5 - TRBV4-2 CASSPDQETQYF TGTGCCAGCAGCCCAGACCAAGAGACCCAGTACTTC
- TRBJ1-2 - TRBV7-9 CASSLGTDYGYTF TGTGCCAGCAGCTTAGGTACAGACTATGGCTACACCTTC
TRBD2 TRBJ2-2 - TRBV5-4 CASSWGLAGSNTGELFF TGTGCCAGCAGCTGGGGACTAGCGGGATCGAACACCGGGGAGCTGTTTTTT
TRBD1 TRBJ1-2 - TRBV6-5 CATMENRGHTYGYTF TGTGCCACCATGGAAAACAGGGGACATACCTATGGCTACACCTTC
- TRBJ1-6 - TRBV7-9 CASSLSSAPLHF TGTGCCAGCAGCTTAAGTAGTGCACCCCTCCACTTT
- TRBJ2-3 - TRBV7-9 CASSPSPLSTDTQYF TGTGCCAGCAGCCCTAGTCCATTAAGCACAGATACGCAGTATTTT
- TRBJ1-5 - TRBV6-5 CASSAPDQPQHF TGTGCCAGCAGTGCCCCAGATCAGCCCCAGCATTTT
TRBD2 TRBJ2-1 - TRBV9 CASSVEPSGGRYNEQFF TGTGCCAGCAGCGTAGAGCCTAGCGGGGGGCGCTACAATGAGCAGTTCTTC
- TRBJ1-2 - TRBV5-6 CASSSVGQGYGYTF TGTGCCAGCAGCTCAGTGGGGCAGGGGTATGGCTACACCTTC
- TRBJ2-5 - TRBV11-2 CASSEWGIRPPQETQYF TGTGCCAGCAGCGAGTGGGGCATACGCCCCCCCCAAGAGACCCAGTACTTC
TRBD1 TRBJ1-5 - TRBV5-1 CASSETGGFQPQHF TGCGCCAGCAGCGAAACAGGGGGCTTTCAGCCCCAGCATTTT
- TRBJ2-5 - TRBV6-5 CASSYQYQETQYF TGTGCCAGCAGTTACCAGTACCAAGAGACCCAGTACTTC
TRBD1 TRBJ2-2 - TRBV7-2 CASSLDGQGAVTGELFF TGTGCCAGCAGCTTGGATGGACAGGGGGCAGTCACCGGGGAGCTGTTTTTT
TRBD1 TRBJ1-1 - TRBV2 CASRRTGEGNTEAFF TGTGCCAGCCGGCGGACAGGGGAAGGGAACACTGAAGCTTTCTTT
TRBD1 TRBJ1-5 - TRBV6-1 CASVGTELPNQPQHF TGTGCCAGCGTCGGGACAGAACTGCCCAATCAGCCCCAGCATTTT
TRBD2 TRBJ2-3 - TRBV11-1 CASSHIAGASTDTQYF TGTGCCAGCAGCCATATAGCGGGGGCTAGCACAGATACGCAGTATTTT
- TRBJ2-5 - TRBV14 CASSQSQGLWETQYF TGTGCCAGCAGCCAATCACAGGGTCTTTGGGAGACCCAGTACTTC
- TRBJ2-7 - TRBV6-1 CASMLGARGSYEQYF TGTGCCAGCATGCTGGGGGCCCGGGGCTCCTACGAGCAGTACTTC
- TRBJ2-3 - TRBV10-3 CAISESQTSSTDTQYF TGTGCCATCAGTGAGTCGCAAACTAGTAGCACAGATACGCAGTATTTT
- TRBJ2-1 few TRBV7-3 CASSLVPGVNNEQFF TGTGCCAGCAGCTTAGTACCAGGGGTCAACAATGAGCAGTTCTTC
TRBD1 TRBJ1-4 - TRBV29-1 CSVRITGDKYEKLFF TGCAGCGTGAGAATCACAGGGGATAAATATGAAAAACTGTTTTTT
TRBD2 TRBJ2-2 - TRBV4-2 CASSRTSGAAGELFF TGTGCCAGCAGCCGTACTAGCGGGGCTGCCGGGGAGCTGTTTTTT
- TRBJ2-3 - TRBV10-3 CAISATEYFTDTQYF TGTGCCATCAGTGCCACCGAATACTTCACAGATACGCAGTATTTT
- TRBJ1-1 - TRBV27 CASSFSGSGPAFF TGTGCCAGCAGTTTTAGCGGCTCCGGCCCAGCTTTCTTT
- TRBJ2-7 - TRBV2 CASSDSSYEQYF TGTGCCAGCAGCGACAGTTCCTACGAGCAGTACTTC
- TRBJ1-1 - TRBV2 CASAREENTEAFF TGTGCCAGCGCCCGCGAGGAGAACACTGAAGCTTTCTTT